These T cell receptor beta chains were read from a single sample in a study of shared clonotypes between healthy human individuals. Profiling relied on immunoSEQ multiplex PCR, and the TCRdb table lists in-frame clones only, not all of them. The sample records 2 million to 2.5 million clones, 90% to 95% being singletons. Source material: naive CD4+ T cells from PBMCs. These receptors originate from a man between 18 and 35 years old in good health. Some clones in this sample may be carry-over from other donors' samples. CDR3s include the opening cysteine and the closing phenylalanine or tryptophan. Fields, in order: V gene, J gene, clone size, D gene, CDR3 protein, CDR3 DNA. A D gene is named only where the DNA matches it firmly. A clone size is listed for some rows: how often the clone was seen (once, few, many), or a class if it is expanded.

TRBV2	TRBJ2-1	NA	NA	CASTLLGTYNEQFF	TGTGCCAGCACCCTTCTAGGCACCTACAATGAGCAGTTCTTC
TRBV11-2	TRBJ2-5	NA	TRBD2	CASSSRLAGFQETQYF	TGTGCCAGCAGCTCCCGGCTAGCGGGGTTCCAAGAGACCCAGTACTTC
TRBV5-8	TRBJ2-1	NA	NA	CASSLGSQVAFF	TGTGCCAGCAGCTTGGGGTCCCAAGTCGCGTTCTTC
TRBV28	TRBJ2-7	NA	TRBD1	CASSWRTGSYEQYF	TGTGCCAGCAGTTGGAGGACAGGCTCCTACGAGCAGTACTTC
TRBV28	TRBJ1-5	NA	NA	CASSSHGGPISTSNQPQHF	TGTGCCAGCAGTTCCCATGGGGGGCCTATCAGTACTAGCAATCAGCCCCAGCATTTT
TRBV7-2	TRBJ1-1	NA	TRBD1	CASSPEGGRSEAFF	TGTGCCAGCAGCCCCGAAGGGGGCAGGAGTGAAGCTTTCTTT
TRBV11-1	TRBJ1-2	NA	NA	CASSPDRWDGYTF	TGTGCCAGCAGCCCCGACAGGTGGGATGGCTACACCTTC
TRBV5-1	TRBJ2-7	NA	TRBD1	CASSPQTGGPYEQYF	TGCGCCAGCAGCCCTCAGACAGGGGGGCCCTACGAGCAGTACTTC
TRBV9	TRBJ2-3	NA	NA	CASSVGGDAYTQYF	TGTGCCAGCAGCGTAGGGGGAGACGCTTATACGCAGTATTTT
TRBV11-2	TRBJ1-2	NA	NA	CASSPTQGTSYTF	TGTGCCAGCAGCCCAACCCAAGGGACAAGCTACACCTTC
TRBV7-2	TRBJ2-3	NA	NA	CASSLALRAADTQYF	TGTGCCAGCAGCTTAGCGCTGCGGGCAGCAGATACGCAGTATTTT
TRBV28	TRBJ2-1	NA	TRBD2	CASRPGGRVGQFF	TGTGCCAGCAGGCCGGGAGGGCGGGTTGGGCAGTTCTTC
TRBV4-3	TRBJ1-5	NA	TRBD1	CASSPTGQGGQPQHF	TGCGCCAGCAGCCCGACGGGACAGGGAGGGCAGCCCCAGCATTTT
TRBV10-3	TRBJ2-6	NA	NA	CAIGAGAPSGANVLTF	TGTGCCATCGGGGCAGGGGCCCCCTCTGGGGCCAACGTCCTGACTTTC
TRBV28	TRBJ2-5	NA	NA	CASSMSGGGLRRSQYF	TGTGCCAGCAGTATGAGTGGGGGCGGACTCCGAAGGTCCCAGTACTTC
TRBV9	TRBJ1-1	NA	NA	CASSSSGTHTEAFF	TGTGCCAGCAGCTCTTCAGGGACTCACACTGAAGCTTTCTTT
TRBV28	TRBJ2-5	NA	NA	CASSSRVGGRETQYF	TGTGCCAGCAGTTCTCGGGTGGGGGGCAGAGAGACCCAGTACTTC
TRBV5-1	TRBJ2-3	NA	NA	CASSIWAMTDTQYF	TGCGCCAGCAGCATTTGGGCCATGACAGATACGCAGTATTTT
TRBV2	TRBJ2-7	NA	NA	CASADGVSYEQYF	TGTGCCAGCGCTGACGGAGTCTCCTACGAGCAGTACTTC
TRBV6-5	TRBJ1-2	once	NA	CASRESRNYGYTF	TGTGCCAGCAGGGAAAGTAGGAACTATGGCTACACCTTC
TRBV28	TRBJ2-3	NA	TRBD2	CASSPADGRALTDTQYF	TGTGCCAGCAGTCCCGCGGACGGGAGGGCCCTCACAGATACGCAGTATTTT
TRBV5-1	TRBJ1-1	NA	NA	CASSFTGSGDTEAFF	TGCGCCAGCAGCTTTACAGGGAGCGGGGACACTGAAGCTTTCTTT
TRBV7-3	TRBJ1-1	NA	NA	CASSRGFTEAFF	TGTGCCAGCAGCCGCGGGTTCACTGAAGCTTTCTTT
TRBV11-2	TRBJ2-5	NA	NA	CASSSARAVEYF	TGTGCCAGCAGCTCCGCCAGGGCCGTCGAGTACTTC
TRBV5-6	TRBJ2-3	once	TRBD2	CASSPGTSGSTQYF	TGTGCCAGCAGCCCGGGGACTAGCGGGAGTACGCAGTATTTT
TRBV25-1	TRBJ1-4	NA	NA	CASSAPTPGNEKLFF	TGTGCCAGCAGCGCCCCCACCCCGGGCAATGAAAAACTGTTTTTT
TRBV7-2	TRBJ2-2	NA	NA	CASSPVSSGELFF	TGTGCCAGCAGCCCGGTGTCGTCCGGGGAGCTGTTTTTT
TRBV11-1	TRBJ1-3	NA	NA	CASSQVTGRFSSGNTIYF	TGTGCCAGCAGCCAAGTGACAGGCCGATTTAGCTCTGGAAACACCATATATTTT
TRBV5-1	TRBJ2-3	once	TRBD1	CASSLQGVETQYF	TGCGCCAGCAGCTTACAGGGGGTGGAAACGCAGTATTTT
TRBV7-9	TRBJ2-5	NA	NA	CASSLNSFSQETQYF	TGTGCCAGCAGCTTGAACAGTTTCTCTCAAGAGACCCAGTACTTC
TRBV6-1	TRBJ1-1	NA	NA	CASSGEGNMAFF	TGTGCCAGCAGTGGGGAGGGGAACATGGCTTTCTTT
TRBV5-1	TRBJ1-5	once	NA	CASSLEGVAGQPQHF	TGCGCCAGCAGCTTGGAGGGCGTGGCAGGGCAGCCCCAGCATTTT
TRBV10-3	TRBJ1-3	NA	NA	CAIRLGGHTGNTIYF	TGTGCCATCAGGTTGGGGGGCCACACTGGAAACACCATATATTTT
TRBV9	TRBJ1-5	NA	NA	CASRPPTAGHLHQPQHF	TGTGCCAGCAGACCCCCAACGGCCGGCCACCTCCATCAGCCCCAGCATTTT
TRBV7-9	TRBJ2-2	NA	NA	CASSLAGSYTGELFF	TGTGCCAGCAGCTTAGCAGGCTCTTACACCGGGGAGCTGTTTTTT
TRBV27	TRBJ2-2	NA	TRBD1	CASSQQGAGTGELFF	TGTGCCAGCAGTCAACAGGGGGCTGGGACCGGGGAGCTGTTTTTT
TRBV11-2	TRBJ1-1	once	NA	CASSHGAAQGNTEAFF	TGTGCCAGCAGCCACGGGGCGGCTCAGGGGAACACTGAAGCTTTCTTT
TRBV6-5	TRBJ2-7	NA	NA	CASSPPTTKYEQYF	TGTGCCAGCAGTCCACCCACTACAAAGTACGAGCAGTACTTC
TRBV5-1	TRBJ1-1	NA	NA	CASSLVGVNTEAFF	TGCGCCAGCAGCTTGGTAGGGGTAAACACTGAAGCTTTCTTT
TRBV5-1	TRBJ2-5	NA	TRBD2	CASSATSGRETQYF	TGCGCCAGCAGCGCGACTAGCGGGAGGGAGACCCAGTACTTC
TRBV2	TRBJ2-7	NA	TRBD1	CASLPRDRGLYEQYF	TGTGCCAGCTTGCCCCGGGACAGGGGACTCTACGAGCAGTACTTC
TRBV28	TRBJ1-2	NA	NA	CASRIQARYYGYTF	TGTGCCAGCAGAATCCAGGCCAGGTACTATGGCTACACCTTC
TRBV28	TRBJ2-7	NA	NA	CASGQGTLNEQYF	TGTGCCAGCGGTCAGGGGACGTTGAACGAGCAGTACTTC
TRBV7-3	TRBJ1-2	NA	NA	CASSLSFGNYGYTF	TGTGCCAGCAGCTTATCTTTCGGAAACTATGGCTACACCTTC
TRBV7-9	TRBJ2-7	NA	NA	CASSLLGESYEQYF	TGTGCCAGCAGCTTGCTGGGGGAGTCCTACGAGCAGTACTTC
TRBV28	TRBJ1-1	NA	NA	CASRGGVINTEAFF	TGTGCCAGCAGAGGGGGGGTGATAAACACTGAAGCTTTCTTT
TRBV9	TRBJ2-2	once	NA	CASSAPRGTNTGELFF	TGTGCCAGCAGCGCCCCTAGGGGGACGAACACCGGGGAGCTGTTTTTT